The next 15 T cell receptor beta chains were all read from a single sample in a study of CD8 T cells in Susac syndrome. RNA was extracted with the RNeasy kit, and a quantity of roughly 0.45 to 1 ug was reverse transcribed using random hexamers. Via MiXCR, TCRdb re-called the immunoSEQ multiplex PCR reads, giving one row per CDR3 protein. This table holds 240,000 or so distinct CDR3 sequences, 96% found once. Sequenced input: CD4+ T cells from PBMCs. These receptors originate from a human donor with Susac syndrome.

V is TRBV20-1 and J is TRBJ2-1, with D hard to call. V was trimmed by 4 bases and J by 9 bases, leaving 19 bases between them. In germline, CDR1 is DFQATT, CDR2 SNEGSKA (reference sequence). CDR3 length: 14 residues. For the CDR3, the DNA is TGCAGTGCTAACGGACCAACCCGAGGTTTTGAGCAGTTCTTC. Its protein is CSANGPTRGFEQFF.

This clonotype occurred once. The J gene is TRBJ2-1, the V gene TRBV5-1, with 8 positions matching TRBD2. Germline assignment: CDR1 SGHRS and CDR2 YFSETQ. V lost 10 bases, J lost 10 bases, and 16 bases stayed unmatched. This CDR3 contains 14 residues. This chain's CDR3 is CASTRVSGGGEQFF. CDR3 sequence (DNA): TGCGCCTCCACCCGGGTGAGCGGGGGTGGGGAGCAGTTCTTC.

The CDR3 nucleotides read TGTGCCAGCAGCCGGGACAGGGTTTCTCCCCAGCATTTT. This translates into CASSRDRVSPQHF. This chain uses TRBV6-4 with TRBJ1-5; 9 bases map to TRBD1. Germline CDR1 is MRHNA and CDR2 is SNTAGT. The CDR3 has 13 residues. V lost 6 bases and J lost 10; bases outside the gene matches: 7.

The chain uses TRBV7-9 and TRBJ2-3, with 11 bases lining up with TRBD2. The germline gives CDR1 SEHNR, CDR2 FQNEAQ (reference sequence). CDR3 length: 17 amino acids. Germline trimming cut 5 bases from V and 1 base from J; bases unmatched to any gene: 8. CDR3 region: CASSPGTSGSRTDTQYF. The CDR3 nucleotides read TGTGCCAGCAGCCCTGGAACTAGCGGGAGTCGCACAGATACGCAGTATTTT.

This chain uses TRBV20-1 with TRBJ1-5; 8 nucleotides line up with TRBD1. With V trimmed by 3 bases and J by 6 bases, 7 bases remained unmatched. This CDR3 comprises 14 residues. Per germline, CDR1 DFQATT and CDR2 SNEGSKA (reference sequence). The CDR3 is CSASPAGGLQPQHF. The CDR3, as DNA: TGCAGTGCTAGTCCCGCAGGGGGCCTTCAGCCCCAGCATTTT.

This sequence joins TRBV28 and TRBJ2-7; D is uncertain. Germline loops: CDR1 MDHEN, CDR2 SYDVKM. The germline V and J ends were trimmed by 3 bases and 7 bases, with 10 bases remaining between them. The CDR3 contains 12 residues. CDR3 sequence: CASSFPPREQYF. The CDR3 DNA reads TGTGCCAGCAGTTTTCCCCCTCGAGAGCAGTACTTC.

DNA for the CDR3: TGTGCCAGCAGCTACGTACAGAACACCGGGGAGCTGTTTTTT. Translation gives CASSYVQNTGELFF. The J gene is TRBJ2-2, the V gene TRBV5-4; D gene unclear. The CDR3 is 14 residues long. The V gene's germline CDR1 is SGHNT and CDR2 YYREEE (reference sequence). V lost 3 bases to trimming and J lost 1 base, with 7 bases between them.

This sequence joins TRBV29-1 and TRBJ2-5, with 8 nucleotides matching TRBD1. J was trimmed by 6 bases and V by 7 bases; bases with no gene match: 10. There are 13 residues in the CDR3. Germline CDR1 is SQVTM and CDR2 is ANQGSEA. The CDR3 loop reads CSAPGQGGKTQYF. CDR3 nucleotide sequence: TGCAGCGCCCCCGGACAGGGTGGAAAGACCCAGTACTTC. The variable domain in full, completed from reference TRBV29-1 and TRBJ2-5, reads SAVISQKPSRDICQRGTSLTIQCQVDSQVTMMFWYRQQPGQSLTLIATANQGSEATYESGFVIDKFPISRPNLTFSTLTVSNMSPEDSSIYLCSAPGQGGKTQYFGPGTRLLVL.

The rearrangement joins TRBV27 to TRBJ2-7; the D gene is possibly TRBD2 (6 bases). CDR3 length: 16 residues. Germline V lookup: CDR1 MNHEY, CDR2 SMNVEV (reference sequence). V lost 1 base to trimming and J lost 1 base, with 14 bases between them. The CDR3 DNA sequence: TGTGCCAGCAGTTTATTCGGGGTGGGGGGATCCTACGAGCAGTACTTC. Protein: CASSLFGVGGSYEQYF.

The rearrangement joins TRBV20-1 to TRBJ1-5; 8 bases map to TRBD1. Per germline, CDR1 DFQATT and CDR2 SNEGSKA (reference sequence). This CDR3 is built from 16 residues. Unmatched junction bases numbered 8, after V lost 0 bases and J lost 4 bases. The CDR3 region has the DNA TGCAGTGCTAGAGATCCGGGACAGGTGACGAATCAGCCCCAGCATTTT. It specifies CSARDPGQVTNQPQHF.

The CDR3 loop reads CASNQPDGYTF. The CDR3, as DNA: TGCGCCAGCAATCAACCAGATGGCTACACCTTC. The chain employs TRBV5-1 and TRBJ1-2, with D unclear. Per the germline V gene, CDR1 is SGHRS and CDR2 is YFSETQ. This CDR3 is 11 amino acids long. V shed 6 bases and J shed 6 bases, with 9 bases lying between them.

In this sample, this clonotype turned up once. The chain carries TRBV28 and TRBJ1-2; D not resolved. Between the trimmed V and J ends, which lost 3 bases and 7 bases, there was a span of 6 bases. Germline V CDR1 and CDR2: MDHEN, SYDVKM. CDR3 length: 11 residues. The CDR3 here is CASSFGGGYTF. The DNA for the CDR3 is TGTGCCAGCAGTTTTGGAGGTGGCTACACCTTC.

The chain combines TRBV20-1 with TRBJ2-7; 11 bases agree with TRBD2. Germline CDR1 and CDR2: DFQATT and SNEGSKA (reference sequence). J gave up 4 bases and V 4 bases, and 6 bases lay outside the gene matches. This CDR3 has 14 amino acids. CDR3 DNA: TGCAGTGCTACGAAACTAGCGGGAGTATACGAGCAGTACTTC. Translated: CSATKLAGVYEQYF.

This rearrangement joins TRBV29-1 to TRBJ2-2; tentative D call: TRBD2 (5 bases). The ends were cut back, 4 bases at V and 2 bases at J, with 8 bases in the middle. Germline values: CDR1 SQVTM, CDR2 ANQGSEA. The CDR3 totals 13 residues. The CDR3 DNA reads TGCAGCGTTGCCAGCGGAAACACCGGGGAGCTGTTTTTT. This codes for CSVASGNTGELFF.

The chain uses TRBV20-1 and TRBJ2-3; 8 bases line up with TRBD2. The CDR3 consists of 12 residues. V lost 5 bases, J lost 4 bases, and 2 bases stayed unmatched. CDR1 is DFQATT and CDR2 is SNEGSKA in the germline V gene (reference sequence). CDR3 region: CSARGGADTQYF. In DNA, the CDR3 is TGCAGTGCTCGGGGGGGGGCAGATACGCAGTATTTT.